This passage covers 16 T cell receptor beta chains from one sample sequenced in a study of cytomegalovirus exposure and HLA in healthy donors. The PCR used 60 Vbeta and 13 Jbeta primers. Profiled with immunoSEQ multiplex PCR; TCRdb holds only in-frame clones, not every one. The sample table includes about 150,000 clones. Sequencing input: PBMCs. The receptors come from a woman aged 45-60 years in good health and CMV-seronegative.

This sequence joins TRBV29-1 and TRBJ2-5, with TRBD2 matching over 8 bases. This CDR3 is 13 amino acids long. Germline V gene lookup returns CDR1 SQVTM and CDR2 ANQGSEA. Trimming at V came to 8 bases and at J to 5 bases, leaving 10 bases not matched to a gene. CDR3 DNA: TGCAGCTTACGAAGCGGGAGTGCGGAGACCCAGTACTTC. This gives the protein CSLRSGSAETQYF.

This chain links TRBV5-1 with TRBJ2-3, with TRBD2 identical over 7 bases. Trimming cost V 4 bases and J 6 bases; bases outside gene matches: 11. Germline V gene data show CDR1 as SGHRS and CDR2 as YFSETQ. The CDR3 totals 15 residues. CDR3 protein: CASSPTQRDLDTQYF. Written as DNA, the CDR3 is TGCGCCAGCAGCCCTACCCAGCGGGACCTCGATACGCAGTATTTT. The full variable domain, rest sourced from reference TRBV5-1 and TRBJ2-3, is KAGVTQTPRYLIKTRGQQVTLSCSPISGHRSVSWYQQTPGQGLQFLFEYFSETQRNKGNFPGRFSGRQFSNSRSEMNVSTLELGDSALYLCASSPTQRDLDTQYFGPGTRLTVL.

The rearrangement uses TRBV7-8 and TRBJ1-1, with unresolved D. The length of the CDR3 is 14 residues. Trimming pared 1 base from V and 1 base from J, leaving 7 bases between. Germline CDR1 and CDR2: SGHVS and FQNEAQ. The CDR3 loop reads CASSLGEPNTEAFF. The CDR3 DNA reads TGTGCCAGCAGCTTAGGAGAACCGAACACTGAAGCTTTCTTT. The complete variable domain, with remaining parts taken from reference TRBV7-8 and TRBJ1-1, reads GAGVSQSPRYKVAKRGQDVALRCDPISGHVSLFWYQQALGQGPEFLTYFQNEAQLDKSGLPSDRFFAERPEGSVSTLKIQRTQQEDSAVYLCASSLGEPNTEAFFGQGTRLTVV.

This chain joins TRBV19 and TRBJ1-1, with D perhaps matching TRBD1 (6 bases). With 5 bases removed from V and 1 base from J, the gap between germline ends came to 11 bases. This CDR3 contains 14 residues. From germline, CDR1 is LNHDA and CDR2 SQIVND (reference sequence). In DNA form, the CDR3 reads TGTGCCAGTAGTTACAGGGCTAGGAACACTGAAGCTTTCTTT. Amino acids: CASSYRARNTEAFF.

The gene calls are TRBV9 and TRBJ1-3, with 7 bases matching TRBD1. Germline CDR1 and CDR2: SGDLS and YYNGEE. The J segment lost 3 bases and the V segment lost 1 base, leaving 4 bases of the junction unmatched. The CDR3 is made up of 15 amino acids. The DNA of the CDR3 is TGTGCCAGCAGCGTACGGACAGGCGGTGGAAACACCATATATTTT. This codes for CASSVRTGGGNTIYF.

The chain recombines TRBV5-1 with TRBJ2-3, with 7 bases identical to TRBD2. The V segment lost 5 bases and the J segment 3 bases; nucleotides outside the gene matches: 6. The germline V gene encodes CDR1 SGHRS and CDR2 YFSETQ. The CDR3 totals 14 residues. The CDR3 sequence is CASRWTSSTDTQYF. For the CDR3, the DNA is TGCGCCAGCAGGTGGACTAGTTCAACAGATACGCAGTATTTT.

The genes are TRBV10-3 and TRBJ2-7, with 7 bases aligning to TRBD1. CDR3 length equals 18 residues. From germline, CDR1 is ENHRY and CDR2 SYGVKD. V shed 0 bases, J shed 6 bases, and the junction held 17 bases outside the gene matches. DNA of the CDR3: TGTGCCATCAGTGAGTCTATTGGGACAGACCTTAAGTCCCTCGAGCAGTACTTC. Its translation is CAISESIGTDLKSLEQYF.

The J gene is TRBJ1-4, the V gene TRBV7-2; tentative D call: TRBD1 (6 bases). V was pared by 5 bases and J by 0 bases, with 13 bases between. The CDR3 has 16 residues. From germline, CDR1 is SGHTA and CDR2 FQGNSA. In DNA, the CDR3 is TGTGCCAGCAGCAGAGACAGGCTCGCAACTAATGAAAAACTGTTTTTT. Its translation: CASSRDRLATNEKLFF.

The rearrangement links TRBV7-3 to TRBJ2-7, with D maybe TRBD1 (7 bases). V was cut by 5 bases and J by 2 bases, with 13 bases left in between. From germline, CDR1 is SGHTA and CDR2 FQGTGA. The CDR3 totals 14 residues. The CDR3 spells CASSPGGHPYEQYF. CDR3 sequence (DNA): TGTGCCAGCAGCCCAGGGGGGCACCCCTACGAGCAGTACTTC.

This chain connects TRBV5-4 to TRBJ2-7, with D perhaps TRBD1 (6 bases). V dropped 3 bases and J dropped 7 bases, with 17 bases sitting between them. CDR1 and CDR2 from the germline V gene are SGHNT and YYREEE (reference sequence). The CDR3 runs 14 residues. The chain's CDR3 is CASSSTGRLGEQYF. CDR3 DNA sequence: TGTGCCAGCAGCTCCACAGGGCGCTTGGGAGAGCAGTACTTC. The whole variable domain, filled in from reference TRBV5-4 and TRBJ2-7, reads ETGVTQSPTHLIKTRGQQVTLRCSSQSGHNTVSWYQQALGQGPQFIFQYYREEENGRGNFPPRFSGLQFPNYSSELNVNALELDDSALYLCASSSTGRLGEQYFGPGTRLTVT.

V is TRBV28 and J is TRBJ1-1; perhaps TRBD1 as D (6 bases). The V gene lost 6 bases and the J gene lost 10 bases, with 18 bases spanning the gap. This CDR3 contains 13 residues. Germline-derived CDR1 and CDR2 are MDHEN and SYDVKM. The CDR3 region is CASREQGASVAFF. The CDR3 bases are TGTGCCAGCAGAGAACAGGGAGCCAGCGTAGCTTTCTTT.

In DNA, the CDR3 is TGTGCCAGTAGTATTCAGGACAGCCTGAACACTGAAGCTTTCTTT. It encodes CASSIQDSLNTEAFF. The chain employs TRBV19 and TRBJ1-1; tentative D call: TRBD1 (6 bases). Per germline, CDR1 LNHDA and CDR2 SQIVND (reference sequence). The length of the CDR3 is 15 residues. V gave up 3 bases and J gave up 0 bases, with 11 bases separating them.

This chain uses TRBV2 with TRBJ1-2; TRBD1 matches at 9 bases. This CDR3 comprises 15 residues. Germline values: CDR1 SNHLY, CDR2 FYNNEI. The V and J ends lost 6 bases and 5 bases, in that order; junction bases with no gene match: 10. CDR3 DNA: TGTGCCAGCAGCACGACAGGGGGGGACCTTTATGGCTACACCTTC. Encoded protein: CASSTTGGDLYGYTF.

The chain uses TRBV7-2 and TRBJ2-7; tentatively, D is TRBD1 (6 bases). The CDR3 totals 14 residues. Trimming removed 5 bases from V and 1 base from J, with 12 bases in between. Germline lookup yields CDR1 SGHTA and CDR2 FQGNSA. CDR3 residues: CASSTVGQSYEQYF. The CDR3 DNA is TGTGCCAGCAGCACAGTTGGACAGTCCTACGAGCAGTACTTC.

The chain employs TRBV7-3 and TRBJ1-2; 7 bases align to TRBD1. In germline, CDR1 is SGHTA, CDR2 FQGTGA. This CDR3 is built from 15 residues. The V and J ends lost 4 bases and 4 bases, in that order; junction bases with no gene match: 9. The CDR3 loop is CASSSRDSPGYGYTF. The CDR3 region has the DNA TGTGCCAGCAGCTCCCGGGACAGCCCCGGCTATGGCTACACCTTC.

V is TRBV14 and J is TRBJ2-2; 10 positions match TRBD2. The trim removed 2 bases at V and 6 bases at J, leaving 6 bases unmatched. The CDR3 contains 16 residues. The germline V gene encodes CDR1 SGHDN and CDR2 FVKESK. CDR3 residues: CASSQLAGEVPGELFF. The CDR3 DNA reads as TGTGCCAGCAGCCAACTAGCGGGAGAAGTCCCCGGGGAGCTGTTTTTT.